This TCR beta chain comes out of a study of T cells after yellow fever vaccination. Across the study: Preparation of fractions with low cell numbers was performed using SMART-Seq v4 Ultra Low Input. Notes on the study in general: The secondary response was weaker, and its peak arrived faster, on day 5 versus 15. Overall, a small share of clonotypes was seen in both CD4 and CD8 compartments.

5'RACE template switching produced TCR cDNA carrying a universal primer site and UMIs. From the 5' RACE reads, TCRdb called clonotypes with MiXCR, one entry per CDR3 protein. Here the sample spans hundreds of thousands of distinct CDR3 sequences, about 12% being singletons. This clonotype was seen a few times. The antigen is unknown. This CDR3 is built from 14 residues. V lost 2 bases to trimming and J lost 5 bases, with 10 bases between them. Sequences were derived from PBMCs, sampled on the day of the yellow fever booster vaccination. This TCR came from a man aged 30 to 45 who received the YFV17D yellow fever vaccine. V is TRBV12-3 or TRBV12-4 and J is TRBJ1-5, with D unclear. The CDR3 is CASSLMAADQPQHF. CDR3 DNA: TGTGCCAGCAGTTTAATGGCAGCTGATCAGCCCCAGCATTTT.